A single sample is the source of the 28 T cell receptor beta chains below, sequenced in a study of shared T cell receptors in the human thymus. Using immunoSEQ multiplex PCR, the repertoire was profiled, and TCRdb retains in-frame clones only, with some absent. The table records hundreds of thousands of clones, around 85% of them present only once. This sample also belongs to another study, concerning human thymus T cells.

Sequenced sample: thymocytes. The receptors here all came from a girl in the first two years of life with a congenital heart defect.

The CDR3 loop is CASSGRGQNTGELFF. The CDR3 DNA follows: TGTGCCAGCAGCGGCAGGGGGCAGAACACCGGGGAGCTGTTTTTT. The chain links TRBV7-9 to TRBJ2-2, with 8 bases identical to TRBD1. The CDR3 is made up of 15 amino acids. The V segment lost 5 bases and the J segment 1 base; nucleotides outside the gene matches: 3. Germline values: CDR1 SEHNR, CDR2 FQNEAQ (reference sequence). Filled out from reference TRBV7-9 and TRBJ2-2, the complete variable domain reads DTGVSQNPRHKITKRGQNVTFRCDPISEHNRLYWYRQTLGQGPEFLTYFQNEAQLEKSRLLSDRFSAERPKGSFSTLEIQRTEQGDSAMYLCASSGRGQNTGELFFGEGSRLTVL.

The chain uses TRBV29-1 and TRBJ2-1; 9 bases match TRBD2. CDR1 SQVTM and CDR2 ANQGSEA come from the germline V gene. Trimming took 2 bases from V and 4 from J; bases not matched to a gene: 9. This CDR3 is 16 amino acids long. CDR3 DNA: TGCAGCGTTGAACCAGCCTTTAGCGGGGGATACAATGAGCAGTTCTTC. Its translation: CSVEPAFSGGYNEQFF.

The chain uses TRBV5-6 and TRBJ1-5, with a tentative D call TRBD1 (6 bases). Trimming took 1 base from V and 6 from J, leaving 11 bases between them. Germline values: CDR1 SGHDT, CDR2 YYEEEE. This CDR3 is 14 amino acids long. CDR3 loop: CASSLTGNAQPQHF. The CDR3 coding sequence is TGTGCCAGCAGCTTGACAGGGAATGCTCAGCCCCAGCATTTT.

The chain links TRBV4-1 to TRBJ1-2; tentatively, D is TRBD1 (5 bases). The V end lost 4 bases, the J end lost 1 base, and 10 bases lay between the germline ends. CDR3 length: 14 residues. Germline V gene lookup returns CDR1 MGHRA and CDR2 YSYEKL. The CDR3 nucleotides read TGCGCCAGCAGCCCAGACAGCGTTAACTATGGCTACACCTTC. Amino acid sequence: CASSPDSVNYGYTF.

The chain couples TRBV7-9 to TRBJ1-2, with 8 bases aligning to TRBD1. This CDR3 contains 16 residues. V lost 1 base to trimming and J lost 0 bases; unmatched junction nucleotides: 4. CDR1 SEHNR and CDR2 FQNEAQ come from the germline V gene (reference sequence). CDR3 protein: CASSLGDRQANYGYTF. The CDR3, as DNA: TGTGCCAGCAGCTTAGGGGACAGGCAAGCTAACTATGGCTACACCTTC.

The chain uses TRBV14 and TRBJ2-5; TRBD1 aligns across 7 bases. The trim removed 0 bases at V and 2 bases at J, leaving 27 bases unmatched. CDR1 and CDR2 from the germline V gene are SGHDN and FVKESK. There are 23 residues in the CDR3. The CDR3 protein is CASSQELRYSFGPHGTAQETQYF. The CDR3 coding sequence is TGTGCCAGCAGCCAAGAACTGAGATATTCTTTTGGGCCGCACGGGACAGCTCAAGAGACCCAGTACTTC.

V is TRBV4-1 and J is TRBJ1-2; D perhaps matches TRBD1 (5 bases). Germline values: CDR1 MGHRA, CDR2 YSYEKL. This CDR3 spans 15 amino acids. Trimming removed 2 bases from V and 6 bases from J, with 16 bases in between. In nucleotides, the CDR3 is TGCGCCAGCAGCCAATCACGGGGGAAGTCGGATGGCTACACCTTC. Protein product: CASSQSRGKSDGYTF.

The chain combines TRBV19 with TRBJ1-1; D is undetermined. This CDR3 region has 14 residues. The germline V gene has CDR1 LNHDA and CDR2 SQIVND (reference sequence). Trimming stripped 8 bases from V and 1 base from J, with 14 bases between. The CDR3 coding sequence is TGTGCCAGTGGTTTCGGTCCTTCGAACACTGAAGCTTTCTTT. Its protein is CASGFGPSNTEAFF. The complete variable domain, with remaining parts taken from reference TRBV19 and TRBJ1-1, reads DGGITQSPKYLFRKEGQNVTLSCEQNLNHDAMYWYRQDPGQGLRLIYYSQIVNDFQKGDIAEGYSVSREKKESFPLTVTSAQKNPTAFYLCASGFGPSNTEAFFGQGTRLTVV.

V is TRBV2 and J is TRBJ2-2; 12 bases are shared with TRBD1. V gave up 7 bases and J gave up 0 bases; unmatched junction bases: 15. The CDR3 extends over 20 amino acids. Germline V gene data show CDR1 as SNHLY and CDR2 as FYNNEI. This CDR3 is CASTPRIPGTGGANTGELFF. CDR3 coding DNA: TGTGCCAGCACCCCAAGGATACCCGGGACAGGGGGCGCGAACACCGGGGAGCTGTTTTTT.

CDR3 residues: CASSLGLAGINEQYF. The CDR3 DNA reads as TGTGCCAGCAGCTTAGGTCTAGCGGGGATCAACGAGCAGTACTTC. The chain links TRBV5-4 to TRBJ2-7, with 9 bases lining up with TRBD2. CDR1 and CDR2 from the germline V gene are SGHNT and YYREEE (reference sequence). The CDR3 runs 15 residues. J was trimmed by 5 bases and V by 2 bases; bases with no gene match: 8.

This clone was found a few times. V and J are TRBV2 and TRBJ1-6, with D perhaps TRBD1 (5 bases). CDR1 SNHLY and CDR2 FYNNEI come from the germline V gene. The CDR3 is made up of 16 amino acids. Deletions cut 4 bases from V and 11 bases from J, with 21 bases between. The DNA for the CDR3 is TGTGCCAGCAGTGGGATCCGTAGCGGGGGATCTCCACCCCTCCACTTT. Its translation: CASSGIRSGGSPPLHF. Drawing the rest from reference TRBV2 and TRBJ1-6, the complete variable domain is EPEVTQTPSHQVTQMGQEVILRCVPISNHLYFYWYRQILGQKVEFLVSFYNNEISEKSEIFDDQFSVERPDGSNFTLKIRSTKLEDSAMYFCASSGIRSGGSPPLHFGNGTRLTVT.

The chain employs TRBV6-5 and TRBJ1-1, with TRBD1 identical over 9 bases. Germline trimming cut 4 bases from V and 5 bases from J; bases unmatched to any gene: 5. This CDR3 spans 14 amino acids. In germline, CDR1 is MNHEY, CDR2 SVGAGI. In nucleotides, the CDR3 is TGTGCCAGCAGTTCCAACAGGGGGCGGACTGAAGCTTTCTTT. Its protein product is CASSSNRGRTEAFF.

The V and J genes are TRBV9 and TRBJ2-3, with D perhaps matching TRBD1 (6 bases). The germline V and J ends were trimmed by 3 bases and 3 bases, with 23 bases remaining between them. The CDR3 totals 18 residues. Germline assignment: CDR1 SGDLS and CDR2 YYNGEE. The CDR3 DNA sequence: TGTGCCAGCAGCGCCGACCAGGGGTACACGGACGTTACAGATACGCAGTATTTT. Its protein product is CASSADQGYTDVTDTQYF.

The V call is TRBV18, the J call TRBJ1-3; no definite D call. CDR1 and CDR2 (germline): KGHSH, LQKENI. The length of the CDR3 is 13 residues. V was cut by 3 bases and J by 1 base, with 4 bases left in between. CDR3: CASSPYSGNTIYF. CDR3 coding DNA: TGTGCCAGCTCACCCTATTCTGGAAACACCATATATTTT.

The chain couples TRBV14 to TRBJ1-1; tentatively, D is TRBD1 (5 bases). V lost 0 bases and J 7 bases, leaving 9 bases between the germline ends. The CDR3 spans 13 residues. The germline V gene encodes CDR1 SGHDN and CDR2 FVKESK. The CDR3 loop is CASSQEGQFEAFF. CDR3 nucleotide sequence: TGTGCCAGCAGCCAAGAGGGGCAGTTTGAAGCTTTCTTT.

In its sample, this clone was seen once. This sequence joins TRBV27 and TRBJ1-3; D remains ambiguous. This CDR3 region has 15 residues. The V gene lost 1 base and the J gene lost 4 bases, with 11 bases spanning the gap. The V gene's germline CDR1 is MNHEY and CDR2 SMNVEV (reference sequence). CDR3 nucleotide sequence: TGTGCCAGCAGTTTATACCCCGGGAGGGGAAACACCATATATTTT. Translation gives CASSLYPGRGNTIYF.

The chain couples TRBV5-6 to TRBJ2-3; 11 bases match TRBD1. CDR3 size: 18 residues. Looked up from germline, CDR1 is SGHDT and CDR2 is YYEEEE. Losses at the gene ends were 4 bases for V and 2 bases for J; bases not matched to a gene: 12. CDR3: CASSVGQGARGVTDTQYF. In DNA, the CDR3 is TGTGCCAGCAGCGTTGGACAGGGGGCGAGGGGCGTCACAGATACGCAGTATTTT.

V usage is TRBV20-1 and J usage is TRBJ1-1; the D is unclear. The germline V and J ends were trimmed by 0 bases and 8 bases, with 7 bases remaining between them. Germline values: CDR1 DFQATT, CDR2 SNEGSKA (reference sequence). CDR3 length equals 11 residues. This CDR3 reads CSARERAEAFF. The CDR3 DNA sequence: TGCAGTGCTAGAGAGAGGGCAGAAGCTTTCTTT.

This clone was observed a single time. The gene calls are TRBV10-1 and TRBJ1-1; D gene unclear. The V end was cut by 5 bases, the J end by 3 bases, with 7 bases between. CDR1 is WNHNN and CDR2 is SYGVQD in the germline V gene (reference sequence). The CDR3 has 12 amino acids. The CDR3 is CASSNGDTEAFF. CDR3 in DNA: TGCGCCAGCAGTAACGGGGACACTGAAGCTTTCTTT.

This clone came up a few times. This chain connects TRBV5-1 to TRBJ1-1, with 10 bases that match TRBD1. Germline lookup yields CDR1 SGHRS and CDR2 YFSETQ. V lost 4 bases and J lost 1; bases outside the gene matches: 4. The CDR3 runs 15 residues. The CDR3 coding sequence is TGCGCCAGCAGCGGGGGACAGGGGAGGAACACTGAAGCTTTCTTT. This gives the protein CASSGGQGRNTEAFF.

V usage is TRBV6-1 and J usage is TRBJ1-1; 7 nucleotides align to TRBD1. Germline trimming cut 6 bases from V and 1 base from J; bases unmatched to any gene: 5. The CDR3 is 14 residues long. Germline V gene sequence: CDR1 MNHNS, CDR2 SASEGT. The CDR3 DNA reads as TGTGCCAGCAGGGGGACAGAGACGAACACTGAAGCTTTCTTT. As protein: CASRGTETNTEAFF.

This chain connects TRBV14 to TRBJ1-2; D gene uncertain. There are 15 residues in the CDR3. The V gene's germline CDR1 is SGHDN and CDR2 FVKESK. V lost 4 bases, J lost 5 bases, and 17 bases lay in between. CDR3 residues: CASSPYFSLMYGYTF. Written as DNA, the CDR3 is TGTGCCAGCAGCCCATACTTTAGTTTGATGTATGGCTACACCTTC.

The DNA for the CDR3 is TGTGCCAGCTCCCTTCAGACAGGGGGGGTTGACGAGCAGTACTTC. Translating gives CASSLQTGGVDEQYF. The V and J genes are TRBV18 and TRBJ2-7; TRBD1 agrees at 9 bases. This CDR3 spans 15 amino acids. J lost 5 bases, V lost 6 bases, and 11 bases had no gene match. The germline CDR1 and CDR2 sequences are KGHSH and LQKENI.

The chain is built from TRBV21-1 and TRBJ1-2; the DNA was not used to check the table's D call, TRBD1. TRBV21-1 is given as a pseudogene. The CDR3 is 13 residues long. In nucleotides, the CDR3 is TGTGCCAGCAGCAACCCCGAAGGGGATGGCTACACCTTC. Translating gives CASSNPEGDGYTF.

The genes are TRBV5-8 and TRBJ2-7, with TRBD1 identical over 8 bases. Trimming removed 2 bases from V and 4 bases from J; junction bases left unmatched: 8. The length of the CDR3 is 15 residues. The V gene's germline CDR1 is SGHTS and CDR2 YDEGEE. The CDR3 reads CASSFNRGWLYEQYF. As DNA, the CDR3 is TGTGCCAGCAGCTTTAACAGGGGGTGGTTGTACGAGCAGTACTTC.

This clone was counted a single time. V is TRBV7-6 and J is TRBJ2-4; possible D gene TRBD2, 5 bases. The germline CDR1 and CDR2 sequences are SGHVS and FNYEAQ. This CDR3 comprises 21 residues. Trimming pared 2 bases from V and 0 bases from J, leaving 26 bases between. CDR3 in amino acids: CASSLKEVFGVKTLAKNIQYF. The CDR3 DNA reads as TGTGCCAGCAGCTTAAAGGAGGTTTTCGGGGTAAAGACCCTAGCCAAAAACATTCAGTACTTC.

V and J are TRBV27 and TRBJ1-3; D possibly corresponds to TRBD1 (6 bases). This CDR3 has 17 residues. V gave up 5 bases and J gave up 4 bases, with 21 bases separating them. The germline gives CDR1 MNHEY, CDR2 SMNVEV (reference sequence). The CDR3 region has the DNA TGTGCCAGCAGTCCCAAACGAAACCGAACAGGGGGAAACACCATATATTTT. Its translation: CASSPKRNRTGGNTIYF.

This chain connects TRBV2 to TRBJ2-2; D is ambiguous. Trimming left V 6 bases short and J 2 bases short, with 10 bases between. Germline CDR1 is SNHLY and CDR2 is FYNNEI. CDR3 size: 14 residues. Here the CDR3 reads CASRAGINTGELFF. CDR3 bases: TGTGCCAGCAGGGCAGGAATTAACACCGGGGAGCTGTTTTTT.